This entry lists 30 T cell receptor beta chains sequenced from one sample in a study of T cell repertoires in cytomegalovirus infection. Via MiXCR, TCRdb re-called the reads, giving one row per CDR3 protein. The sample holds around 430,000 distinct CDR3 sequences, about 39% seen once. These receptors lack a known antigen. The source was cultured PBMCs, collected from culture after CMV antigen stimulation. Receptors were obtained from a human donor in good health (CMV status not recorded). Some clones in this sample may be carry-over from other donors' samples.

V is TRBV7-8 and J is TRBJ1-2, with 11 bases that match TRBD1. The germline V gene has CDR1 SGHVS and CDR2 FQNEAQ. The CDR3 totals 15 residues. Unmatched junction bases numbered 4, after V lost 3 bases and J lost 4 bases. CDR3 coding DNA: TGTGCCAGCAGCTTGGGACAGGGGGATAGCTATGGCTACACCTTC. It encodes CASSLGQGDSYGYTF.

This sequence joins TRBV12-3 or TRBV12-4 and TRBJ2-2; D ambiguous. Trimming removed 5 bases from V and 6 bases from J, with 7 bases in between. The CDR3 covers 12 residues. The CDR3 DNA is TGTGCCAGCAGTGCCGGTGCCGGGGAGCTGTTTTTT. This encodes CASSAGAGELFF.

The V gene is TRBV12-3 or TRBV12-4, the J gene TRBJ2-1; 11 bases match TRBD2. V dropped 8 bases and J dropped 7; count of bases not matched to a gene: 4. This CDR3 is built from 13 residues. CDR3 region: CASLSGGANEQFF. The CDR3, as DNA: TGTGCCAGCCTTAGCGGGGGGGCTAATGAGCAGTTCTTC.

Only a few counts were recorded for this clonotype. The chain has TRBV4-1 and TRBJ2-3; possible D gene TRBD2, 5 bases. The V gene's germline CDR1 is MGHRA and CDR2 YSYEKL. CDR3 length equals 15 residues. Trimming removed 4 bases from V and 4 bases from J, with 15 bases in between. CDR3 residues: CASSLSERVADTQYF. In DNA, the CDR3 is TGCGCCAGCAGCCTCTCGGAGAGGGTGGCAGATACGCAGTATTTT.

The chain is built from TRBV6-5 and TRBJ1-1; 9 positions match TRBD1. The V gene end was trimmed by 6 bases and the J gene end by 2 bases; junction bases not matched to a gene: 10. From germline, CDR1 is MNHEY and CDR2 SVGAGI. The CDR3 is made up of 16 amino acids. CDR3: CASSQPTGGLNTEAFF. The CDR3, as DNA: TGTGCCAGCAGCCAACCCACAGGGGGCTTAAACACTGAAGCTTTCTTT.

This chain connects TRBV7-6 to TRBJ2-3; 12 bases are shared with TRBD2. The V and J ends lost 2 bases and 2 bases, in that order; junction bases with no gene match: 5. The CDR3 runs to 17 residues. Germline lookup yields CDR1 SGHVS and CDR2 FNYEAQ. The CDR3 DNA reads TGTGCCAGCAGCTTATGGACTAGCGGGGACAACACAGATACGCAGTATTTT. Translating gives CASSLWTSGDNTDTQYF.

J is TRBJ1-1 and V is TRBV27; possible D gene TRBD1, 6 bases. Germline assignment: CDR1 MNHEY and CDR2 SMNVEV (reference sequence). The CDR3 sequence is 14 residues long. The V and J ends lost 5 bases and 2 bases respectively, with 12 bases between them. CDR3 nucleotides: TGTGCCAGCAGTGGGACACCCGGCAACACTGAAGCTTTCTTT. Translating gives CASSGTPGNTEAFF.

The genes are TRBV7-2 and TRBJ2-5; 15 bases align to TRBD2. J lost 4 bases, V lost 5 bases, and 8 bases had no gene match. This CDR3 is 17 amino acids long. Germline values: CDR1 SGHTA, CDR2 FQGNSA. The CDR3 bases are TGTGCCAGCAGCCAGAGGACTAGCGGGGGGGCCAGAGAGACCCAGTACTTC. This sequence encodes CASSQRTSGGARETQYF. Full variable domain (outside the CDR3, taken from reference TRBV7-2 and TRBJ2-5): GAGVSQSPSNKVTEKGKDVELRCDPISGHTALYWYRQSLGQGLEFLIYFQGNSAPDKSGLPSDRFSAERTGGSVSTLTIQRTQQEDSAVYLCASSQRTSGGARETQYFGPGTRLLVL.

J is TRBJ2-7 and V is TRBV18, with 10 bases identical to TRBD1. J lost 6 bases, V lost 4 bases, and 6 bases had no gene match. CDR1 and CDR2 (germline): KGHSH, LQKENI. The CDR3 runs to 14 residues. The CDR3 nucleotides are TGTGCCAGCTCACGTGGACAGGGGGTAGGCGAGCAGTACTTC. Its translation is CASSRGQGVGEQYF.

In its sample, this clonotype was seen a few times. CDR3 sequence: CASRPGQGNEKLFF. The CDR3 nucleotides read TGTGCCAGCAGACCGGGACAGGGAAATGAAAAACTGTTTTTT. This sequence joins TRBV12-3 or TRBV12-4 and TRBJ1-4, with 9 bases lining up with TRBD1. This CDR3 spans 14 amino acids. The V segment lost 6 bases and the J segment 5 bases; nucleotides outside the gene matches: 4.

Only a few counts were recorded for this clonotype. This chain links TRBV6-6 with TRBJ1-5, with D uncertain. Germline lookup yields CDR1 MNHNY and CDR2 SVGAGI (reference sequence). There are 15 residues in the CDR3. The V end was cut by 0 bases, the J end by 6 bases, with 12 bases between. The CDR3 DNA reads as TGTGCCAGCAGTTACTCAACAGTTTCGGGTCAGCCCCAGCATTTT. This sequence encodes CASSYSTVSGQPQHF.

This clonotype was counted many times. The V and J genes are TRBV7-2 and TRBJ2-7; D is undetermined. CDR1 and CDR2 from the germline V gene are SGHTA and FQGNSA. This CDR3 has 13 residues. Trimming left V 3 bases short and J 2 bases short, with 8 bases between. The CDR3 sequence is CASSLSPPYEQYF. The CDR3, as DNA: TGTGCCAGCAGCTTGTCTCCCCCCTACGAGCAGTACTTC.

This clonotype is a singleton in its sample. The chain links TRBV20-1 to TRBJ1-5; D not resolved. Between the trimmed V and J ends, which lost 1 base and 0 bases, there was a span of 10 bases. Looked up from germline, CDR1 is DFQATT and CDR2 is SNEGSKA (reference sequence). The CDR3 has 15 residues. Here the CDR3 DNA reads TGCAGTGCTAGAGCCCCCGGAATTAGCAATCAGCCCCAGCATTTT. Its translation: CSARAPGISNQPQHF.

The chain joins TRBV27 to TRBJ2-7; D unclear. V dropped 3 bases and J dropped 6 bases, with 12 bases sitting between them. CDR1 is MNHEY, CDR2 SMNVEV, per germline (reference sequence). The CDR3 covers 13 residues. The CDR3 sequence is CASSFGSSGEQYF. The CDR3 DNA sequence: TGTGCCAGCAGTTTCGGTTCTTCGGGCGAGCAGTACTTC.

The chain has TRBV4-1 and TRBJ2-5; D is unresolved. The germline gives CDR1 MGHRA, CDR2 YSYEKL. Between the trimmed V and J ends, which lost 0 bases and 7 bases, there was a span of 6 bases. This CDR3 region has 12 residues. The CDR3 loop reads CASSQEDGTQYF. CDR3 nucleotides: TGCGCCAGCAGCCAAGAAGATGGGACCCAGTACTTC.

The chain's CDR3 is CVVAVANEQFF. The CDR3, as DNA: TGTGTAGTCGCGGTGGCCAATGAGCAGTTCTTC. The genes are TRBV28 and TRBJ2-1; D is unresolved. CDR3 length: 11 amino acids. The V gene's germline CDR1 is MDHEN and CDR2 SYDVKM.

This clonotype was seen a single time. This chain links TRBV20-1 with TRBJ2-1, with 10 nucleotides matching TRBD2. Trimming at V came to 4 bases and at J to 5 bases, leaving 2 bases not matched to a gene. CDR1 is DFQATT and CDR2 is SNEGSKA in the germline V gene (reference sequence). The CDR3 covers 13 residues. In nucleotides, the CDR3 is TGCAGTGCTATTCTAGCGGGGGACAATGAGCAGTTCTTC. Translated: CSAILAGDNEQFF.

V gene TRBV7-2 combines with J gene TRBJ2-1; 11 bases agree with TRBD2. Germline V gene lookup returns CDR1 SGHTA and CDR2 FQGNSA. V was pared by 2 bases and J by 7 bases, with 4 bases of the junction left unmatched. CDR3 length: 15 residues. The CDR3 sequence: CASSLLVAGGNEQFF. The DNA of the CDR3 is TGTGCCAGCAGCTTATTGGTAGCGGGAGGGAATGAGCAGTTCTTC.

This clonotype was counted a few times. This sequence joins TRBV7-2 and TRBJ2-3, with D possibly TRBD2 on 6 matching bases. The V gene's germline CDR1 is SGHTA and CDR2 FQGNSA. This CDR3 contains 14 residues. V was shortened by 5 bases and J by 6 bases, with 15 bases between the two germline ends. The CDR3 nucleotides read TGTGCCAGCAGCACCCAAGGCGGGATGGATACGCAGTATTTT. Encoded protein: CASSTQGGMDTQYF.

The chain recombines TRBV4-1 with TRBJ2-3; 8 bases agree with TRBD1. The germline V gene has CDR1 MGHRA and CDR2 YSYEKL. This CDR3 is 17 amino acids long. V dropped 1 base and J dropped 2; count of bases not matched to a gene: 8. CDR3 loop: CASSQVGQARSTDTQYF. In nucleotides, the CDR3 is TGCGCCAGCAGCCAAGTGGGACAGGCAAGGTCCACAGATACGCAGTATTTT.

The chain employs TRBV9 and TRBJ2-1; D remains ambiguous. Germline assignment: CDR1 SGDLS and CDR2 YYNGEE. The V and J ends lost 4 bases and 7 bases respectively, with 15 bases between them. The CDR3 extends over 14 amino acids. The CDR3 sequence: CASSLDPVLNEQFF. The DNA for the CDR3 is TGTGCCAGCAGCCTGGACCCCGTACTGAATGAGCAGTTCTTC.

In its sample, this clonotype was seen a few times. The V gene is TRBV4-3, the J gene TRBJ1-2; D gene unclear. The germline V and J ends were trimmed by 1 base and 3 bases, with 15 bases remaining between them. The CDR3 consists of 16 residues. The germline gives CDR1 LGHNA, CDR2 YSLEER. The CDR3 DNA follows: TGCGCCAGCAGCCAAGTGGGCCGCGGCAGCGACTATGGCTACACCTTC. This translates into CASSQVGRGSDYGYTF.

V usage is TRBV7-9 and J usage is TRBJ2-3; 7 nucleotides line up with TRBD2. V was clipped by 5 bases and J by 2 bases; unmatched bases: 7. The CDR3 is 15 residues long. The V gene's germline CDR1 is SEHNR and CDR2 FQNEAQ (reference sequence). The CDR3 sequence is CASSLSGVVTDTQYF. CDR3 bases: TGTGCCAGCAGCCTCAGCGGGGTGGTCACAGATACGCAGTATTTT.

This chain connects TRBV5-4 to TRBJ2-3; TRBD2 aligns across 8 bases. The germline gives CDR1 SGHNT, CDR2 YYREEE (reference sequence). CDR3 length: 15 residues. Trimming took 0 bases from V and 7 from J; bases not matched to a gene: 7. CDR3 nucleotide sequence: TGTGCCAGCAGCTTGGATCGGGGGGGCACGAATACGCAGTATTTT. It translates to CASSLDRGGTNTQYF.

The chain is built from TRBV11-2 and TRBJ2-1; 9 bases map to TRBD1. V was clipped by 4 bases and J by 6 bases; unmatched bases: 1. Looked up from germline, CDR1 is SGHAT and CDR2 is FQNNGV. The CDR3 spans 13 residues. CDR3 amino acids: CASSWDRVNEQFF. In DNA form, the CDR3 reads TGTGCCAGCAGCTGGGACAGGGTCAATGAGCAGTTCTTC.

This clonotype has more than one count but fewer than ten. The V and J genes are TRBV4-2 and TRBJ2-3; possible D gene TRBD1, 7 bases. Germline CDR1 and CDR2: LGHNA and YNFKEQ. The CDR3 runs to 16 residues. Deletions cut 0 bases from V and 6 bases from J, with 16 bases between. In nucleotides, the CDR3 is TGTGCCAGCAGCCAAGAGTGGGTGGCGGGACAGGATACGCAGTATTTT. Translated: CASSQEWVAGQDTQYF.

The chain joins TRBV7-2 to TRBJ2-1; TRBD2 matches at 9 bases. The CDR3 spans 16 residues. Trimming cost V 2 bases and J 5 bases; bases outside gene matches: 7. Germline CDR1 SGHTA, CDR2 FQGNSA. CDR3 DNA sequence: TGTGCCAGCAGCTTATTCGCGGGAGGGCTCAACAATGAGCAGTTCTTC. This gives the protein CASSLFAGGLNNEQFF.

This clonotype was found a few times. CDR3 bases: TGCGACTCAATCAACCCGTGCAATCAGCCCCAGCATTTT. Amino acids: CDSINPCNQPQHF. The V gene is TRBV10-2, the J gene TRBJ1-5; D gene uncertain. The CDR3 runs 13 residues. CDR1 and CDR2 (germline): WSHSY, SAAADI.

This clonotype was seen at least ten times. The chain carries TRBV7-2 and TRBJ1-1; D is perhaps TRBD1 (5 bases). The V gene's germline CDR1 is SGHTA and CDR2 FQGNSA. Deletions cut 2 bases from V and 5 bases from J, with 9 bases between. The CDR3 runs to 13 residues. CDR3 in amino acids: CASSLQGSTEAFF. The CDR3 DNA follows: TGTGCCAGCAGCTTACAGGGATCGACTGAAGCTTTCTTT.

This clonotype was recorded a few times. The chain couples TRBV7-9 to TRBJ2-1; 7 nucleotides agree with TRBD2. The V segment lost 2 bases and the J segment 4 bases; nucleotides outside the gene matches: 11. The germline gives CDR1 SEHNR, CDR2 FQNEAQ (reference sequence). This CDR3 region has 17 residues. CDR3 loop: CASSLQSSGMWYNEQFF. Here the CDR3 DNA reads TGTGCCAGCAGCTTACAGTCCAGCGGGATGTGGTACAATGAGCAGTTCTTC.